This T cell receptor beta chain was captured by sequencing in a study of blood T cell repertoires in COVID-19. Study summary: PBMCs, B-cell-depleted T cells, or T cells were the source of the cDNA or gDNA that made up the material.

The method was immunoSEQ multiplex PCR; TCRdb's version includes in-frame clones alone and lacks a portion of them. The sample yields about 150,000 clones, roughly four fifths seen once. The specimen sequenced was PBMCs or T cells enriched from blood (not recorded which). The clonotype originates from a man aged 50 or older who had recovered from COVID-19.

The CDR3: CASSFRGSNEKLFF. The CDR3 DNA is TGTGCCAGCAGCTTCCGGGGTTCTAATGAAAAACTGTTTTTT. This chain joins TRBV11-3 and TRBJ1-4; no definite D call. This CDR3 has 14 residues. Between the trimmed V and J ends, which lost 3 bases and 3 bases, there was a span of 8 bases. From germline, CDR1 is SGHNT and CDR2 YENEEA.